The next 10 T cell receptor beta chains were all read from a single sample in a study of shared clonotypes between healthy human individuals. Repertoires were generated with immunoSEQ multiplex PCR, while TCRdb's copy carries only in-frame clones and drops some. The sample carries 300,000 to 400,000 clones, about nine tenths recorded once. What was sequenced was memory CD8+ T cells sorted from blood. Subset noted: CD45RO+ cells pooled with CCR7-negative TemRA cells. The origin of the receptors is a man younger than 35 in good health.

CDR3 in amino acids: CASSYSLKLGFCEQYF. For the CDR3, the DNA is TGTGCCAGCAGTTACTCGTTGAAGCTAGGTTTTTGCGAGCAGTACTTC. V usage is TRBV6-6 and J usage is TRBJ2-7; D is ambiguous. The CDR3 has 16 residues. Trimming removed 0 bases from V and 6 bases from J, with 18 bases in between. Germline V gene data show CDR1 as MNHNY and CDR2 as SVGAGI (reference sequence).

This clone was counted only a few times. This sample includes further DNA sequences coding for the same CDR3. V usage is TRBV4-1 and J usage is TRBJ2-7, with unresolved D. Germline V lookup: CDR1 MGHRA, CDR2 YSYEKL. Trimming pared 1 base from V and 3 bases from J, leaving 7 bases between. The CDR3 spans 13 residues. CDR3 DNA: TGCGCCAGCAGCCAAGGGTTAGGCTACGAGCAGTACTTC. Translating gives CASSQGLGYEQYF.

The chain has TRBV21-1 and TRBJ2-7; the table assigns TRBD2, which was not confirmed against the DNA. TRBV21-1 is assigned pseudogene status. The CDR3 is 16 residues long. The CDR3 nucleotides read TGTGCCAGCAGCAATCGGAGCTACTCCTCCTCCTACGAGCAGTACTTC. It encodes CASSNRSYSSSYEQYF.

J is TRBJ1-1 and V is TRBV27, with 7 nucleotides matching TRBD1. Germline CDR1 is MNHEY and CDR2 is SMNVEV (reference sequence). This CDR3 region has 14 residues. Trimming at V came to 2 bases and at J to 5 bases, leaving 5 bases not matched to a gene. CDR3: CASSLIGGWTEAFF. The CDR3 DNA follows: TGTGCCAGCAGTTTAATAGGGGGCTGGACTGAAGCTTTCTTT.

The rearrangement joins TRBV7-9 to TRBJ2-3; tentative D call: TRBD2 (6 bases). The germline V gene has CDR1 SEHNR and CDR2 FQNEAQ (reference sequence). This CDR3 has 13 residues. V shed 6 bases and J shed 4 bases, with 11 bases lying between them. The CDR3 here is CASRPRLADTQYF. As DNA, the CDR3 is TGTGCCAGCAGGCCTAGACTAGCAGATACGCAGTATTTT.

This clone was counted a single time. The rearrangement uses TRBV5-6 and TRBJ2-1, with 9 bases identical to TRBD1. This CDR3 contains 16 residues. J gave up 2 bases and V 0 bases, and 3 bases lay outside the gene matches. Germline V gene lookup returns CDR1 SGHDT and CDR2 YYEEEE. CDR3 nucleotides: TGTGCCAGCAGCTTGGGGGGACAGGGCCCCTACAATGAGCAGTTCTTC. It specifies CASSLGGQGPYNEQFF.

The chain combines TRBV5-4 with TRBJ2-7, with D perhaps matching TRBD2 (7 bases). V was cut by 3 bases and J by 3 bases, with 19 bases left in between. The germline V gene encodes CDR1 SGHNT and CDR2 YYREEE (reference sequence). The CDR3 has 16 residues. The chain's CDR3 is CASSSGWEGEYYEQYF. DNA of the CDR3: TGTGCCAGCAGCTCAGGGTGGGAGGGGGAATACTACGAGCAGTACTTC.

This clone was observed a handful of times. Other DNA variants within this sample encode the same CDR3. The chain has TRBV7-2 and TRBJ2-7, with D hard to call. This CDR3 comprises 11 residues. The germline V and J ends were trimmed by 5 bases and 3 bases, with 5 bases remaining between them. Germline CDR1 SGHTA, CDR2 FQGNSA. The CDR3 DNA reads TGTGCCAGCAGCCCCAACTACGAGCAGTACTTC. The encoded protein is CASSPNYEQYF.

The chain combines TRBV4-1 with TRBJ2-5; D is ambiguous. The CDR3 runs to 16 residues. The germline CDR1 and CDR2 sequences are MGHRA and YSYEKL. Trimming stripped 4 bases from V and 2 bases from J, with 17 bases between. The CDR3 loop is CASSLSGSRQQETQYF. CDR3 coding DNA: TGCGCCAGCAGCCTCTCTGGAAGCAGGCAGCAAGAGACCCAGTACTTC.

The rearrangement joins TRBV4-3 to TRBJ1-2; TRBD1 aligns across 9 bases. The V segment lost 2 bases and the J segment 6 bases; nucleotides outside the gene matches: 7. Per the germline V gene, CDR1 is LGHNA and CDR2 is YSLEER. The CDR3 has 15 residues. The CDR3 DNA reads TGCGCCAGCAGCCAACCGGGACAGGGAATTGATGGCTACACCTTC. It is translated as CASSQPGQGIDGYTF.